This TCR beta chain was observed in a study of blood T cell repertoires in COVID-19. Method: immunoSEQ multiplex PCR; TCRdb's copy keeps in-frame clones and lacks some. Of some 70,000 clones listed, around four fifths were seen once; the top ten hold less than 2%. CDR3 length: 17 residues. The sequence was obtained from a woman between 55 and 75 years old with acute or convalescent COVID-19. The chain is built from TRBV21-1 and TRBJ1-1; the table's D gene call, TRBD1, was not cross checked with the DNA. TRBV21-1 is assigned pseudogene status. The specimen sequenced was peripheral blood. Written as DNA, the CDR3 is TGTGCCAGCAGCAAAGGTATCGGGACAGGGGAGCACACTGAAGCTTTCTTT. Protein sequence: CASSKGIGTGEHTEAFF.